This T cell receptor beta chain was retrieved from a study of blood T cell repertoires in COVID-19. About the study: Acute-phase and convalescent COVID-19 samples originated in the United States, Italy and Spain.

This table comes from immunoSEQ multiplex PCR, and its TCRdb copy is limited to in-frame clones, with some not included. The data show 120,000 or so clones, around two thirds seen once. The ends were cut back, 3 bases at V and 0 bases at J, with 15 bases in the middle. From germline, CDR1 is SGHVT and CDR2 SQSDAQ. The CDR3 runs 16 residues. Source material: peripheral blood. The sequence was obtained from a woman aged 70-85 years with acute or convalescent COVID-19. J is TRBJ2-7 and V is TRBV7-4; a weak D match, TRBD1 (6 bases). The CDR3 DNA follows: TGTGCCAGCAGCTTCCATATAGAGACAGGCTCCTACGAGCAGTACTTC. Its protein is CASSFHIETGSYEQYF.